Below, 28 T cell receptor beta chains from the same sample are listed, as sequenced in a study of shared clonotypes between healthy human individuals. Sequenced by immunoSEQ multiplex PCR; TCRdb stores in-frame clones only, minus some. The sample consists of 2 million to 2.5 million clones, about 95% of them appearing once. Sequences were obtained from naive CD4+ T cells sorted from blood. Noted subset: CD45RA+ positively selected. Every receptor here comes from a man younger than 35 in good health.

This chain uses TRBV6-1 with TRBJ1-2, with no clear D. The V and J ends lost 7 bases and 1 base respectively, with 16 bases between them. The CDR3 spans 15 residues. CDR1 and CDR2 from the germline V gene are MNHNS and SASEGT. CDR3 loop: CASTPREPYNYGYTF. The CDR3 DNA is TGTGCCAGCACCCCCCGGGAACCGTATAACTATGGCTACACCTTC.

J is TRBJ1-5 and V is TRBV11-2; the D is unclear. V was cut by 0 bases and J by 6 bases, with 6 bases left in between. CDR3 length equals 13 residues. The germline gives CDR1 SGHAT, CDR2 FQNNGV. The CDR3 bases are TGTGCCAGCAGCTTAGATGGGCTTCAGCCCCAGCATTTT. It yields the protein CASSLDGLQPQHF.

Worth noting for this clone: Other DNA sequences in this specimen translate into the identical CDR3. The chain has TRBV5-4 and TRBJ2-5, with D possibly being TRBD1 or TRBD2 (5 bases each). CDR1 SGHNT and CDR2 YYREEE come from the germline V gene (reference sequence). The CDR3 spans 15 residues. V lost 0 bases, J lost 2 bases, and 11 bases lay in between. The CDR3 DNA sequence: TGTGCCAGCAGCTTGGCGGGAAGGGGTCAAGAGACCCAGTACTTC. It translates to CASSLAGRGQETQYF.

The CDR3 DNA reads TGCGCCAGCAGCCCTACCTTGCTATTACAGGGGGCGGGCGAGCAGTACTTC. It yields the protein CASSPTLLLQGAGEQYF. V gene TRBV5-1 combines with J gene TRBJ2-7; 9 bases align to TRBD1. Germline CDR1 is SGHRS and CDR2 is YFSETQ. The CDR3 runs 17 residues. After removal of 4 bases from V and 6 bases from J, the junction contained 17 bases not matched to a gene. The entire variable domain, with the rest obtained from reference TRBV5-1 and TRBJ2-7, is as follows: KAGVTQTPRYLIKTRGQQVTLSCSPISGHRSVSWYQQTPGQGLQFLFEYFSETQRNKGNFPGRFSGRQFSNSRSEMNVSTLELGDSALYLCASSPTLLLQGAGEQYFGPGTRLTVT.

The genes are TRBV7-2 and TRBJ2-3; D is ambiguous. The germline V gene encodes CDR1 SGHTA and CDR2 FQGNSA. V lost 3 bases, J lost 4 bases, and 11 bases lay in between. This CDR3 comprises 14 residues. The CDR3 spells CASSFRYRADTQYF. The CDR3, as DNA: TGTGCCAGCAGCTTTAGGTACAGAGCAGATACGCAGTATTTT.

This sequence joins TRBV7-9 and TRBJ2-7, with D unresolved. Germline CDR1 and CDR2: SEHNR and FQNEAQ (reference sequence). The V end was cut by 5 bases, the J end by 0 bases, with 11 bases between. The CDR3 covers 14 residues. The CDR3: CASSPDLSSYEQYF. CDR3 in DNA: TGTGCCAGCAGCCCGGACCTGAGCTCCTACGAGCAGTACTTC.

The chain carries TRBV5-1 and TRBJ2-7; D is possibly TRBD1 (6 bases). V was pared by 0 bases and J by 7 bases, with 14 bases between. Germline V gene data show CDR1 as SGHRS and CDR2 as YFSETQ. The CDR3 is 14 residues long. In DNA form, the CDR3 reads TGCGCCAGCAGCTTGGAGCAGGGGACGAGAGAGCAGTACTTC. Its translation is CASSLEQGTREQYF.

This clone showed up just once. The sample carries other DNA sequences with the same CDR3. V and J are TRBV28 and TRBJ1-2, with 8 bases fitting TRBD1. The germline CDR1 and CDR2 sequences are MDHEN and SYDVKM. With 6 bases clipped from V and 5 bases from J, the junction kept 8 bases outside the gene matches. The CDR3 totals 14 residues. CDR3 bases: TGTGCCAGCAGATCCGGGACAGGAGGTTATGGCTACACCTTC. It is translated as CASRSGTGGYGYTF.

The chain joins TRBV29-1 to TRBJ2-7; TRBD2 is a possible D gene (6 bases). Trimming left V 1 base short and J 1 base short, with 14 bases between. The CDR3 length is 15 residues. The germline gives CDR1 SQVTM, CDR2 ANQGSEA. The CDR3: CSVEGAGHRSYEQYF. The CDR3, as DNA: TGCAGCGTTGAAGGAGCGGGCCATCGATCCTACGAGCAGTACTTC.

The chain couples TRBV27 to TRBJ1-2; unclear D gene. Germline CDR1 is MNHEY and CDR2 is SMNVEV (reference sequence). The CDR3 totals 10 residues. V was shortened by 6 bases and J by 4 bases, with 3 bases between the two germline ends. CDR3 sequence: CASSLYGYTF. The CDR3, as DNA: TGTGCCAGCAGCCTCTATGGCTACACCTTC.

The chain has TRBV30 and TRBJ1-4, with TRBD1 matching over 9 bases. Germline loops: CDR1 GTSNPN, CDR2 SVGIG (reference sequence). V trimming: 3 bases; J trimming: 8 bases; junction bases outside the gene matches: 7. CDR3 length: 14 amino acids. The DNA of the CDR3 is TGTGCCTGGAGACCCGGGACAGGGATCGAAAAACTGTTTTTT. The encoded protein is CAWRPGTGIEKLFF.

As for this clone: A read error may be the cause here, since a much bigger clone is one base away. This chain uses TRBV2 with TRBJ2-7; the D is unclear. The CDR3 is made up of 13 amino acids. CDR1 SNHLY and CDR2 FYNNEI come from the germline V gene. V gave up 3 bases and J gave up 3 bases, with 9 bases separating them. CDR3 DNA: TGTGCCAGCAGTGAGGGCACGGTCTACGAGCAGTACTTC. This encodes CASSEGTVYEQYF.

The J gene is TRBJ1-3, the V gene TRBV10-3; D unclear. This CDR3 has 14 amino acids. The V gene's germline CDR1 is ENHRY and CDR2 SYGVKD. V was trimmed by 7 bases and J by 4 bases, leaving 14 bases between them. CDR3 nucleotides: TGTGCCATCACACATGGAGAGTCCGGAAACACCATATATTTT. Protein: CAITHGESGNTIYF.

This chain links TRBV6-4 with TRBJ1-4, with D unresolved. The germline V gene has CDR1 MRHNA and CDR2 SNTAGT. This CDR3 has 15 amino acids. V was pared by 5 bases and J by 10 bases, with 20 bases between. The CDR3 DNA follows: TGTGCCAGCAGTTACGAGGGAGTTGATAAGAGAAAACTGTTTTTT. Translated, it gives CASSYEGVDKRKLFF.

The J gene is TRBJ2-3, the V gene TRBV4-3; D is uncertain. The V and J ends lost 1 base and 0 bases respectively, with 8 bases between them. This CDR3 has 15 amino acids. The germline CDR1 and CDR2 sequences are LGHNA and YSLEER. The CDR3 region has the DNA TGCGCCAGCAGCCAAGTTCAGGCTAGCACAGATACGCAGTATTTT. Protein: CASSQVQASTDTQYF.

This clone showed up just once. The rearrangement joins TRBV7-2 to TRBJ2-3, with 7 nucleotides matching TRBD2. Germline-derived CDR1 and CDR2 are SGHTA and FQGNSA. This CDR3 region has 15 residues. V gave up 0 bases and J gave up 2 bases; unmatched junction bases: 2. The CDR3 DNA reads TGTGCCAGCAGCTTAGCCGGGAGGATCACAGATACGCAGTATTTT. It yields the protein CASSLAGRITDTQYF.

This clone was counted at least ten times. This chain links TRBV27 with TRBJ1-3; a possible D gene is TRBD1 (5 bases). The germline CDR1 and CDR2 sequences are MNHEY and SMNVEV (reference sequence). V was shortened by 6 bases and J by 0 bases, with 9 bases between the two germline ends. The CDR3 extends over 14 amino acids. The CDR3 loop reads CASRGTGSGNTIYF. CDR3 in DNA: TGTGCCAGCAGGGGGACGGGCTCTGGAAACACCATATATTTT.

The gene calls are TRBV18 and TRBJ2-7, with 8 bases identical to TRBD1. The ends lost 0 bases at V and 4 bases at J; junction bases unmatched: 8. The CDR3 has 16 residues. CDR1 is KGHSH, CDR2 LQKENI, per germline. CDR3 loop: CASSPPSGGIIYEQYF. In DNA form, the CDR3 reads TGTGCCAGCTCACCACCGTCAGGGGGCATAATTTACGAGCAGTACTTC.

A remark on this clone: The sample has other DNA sequences that encode this CDR3 too. This chain links TRBV2 with TRBJ2-6, with 7 bases identical to TRBD2. J was trimmed by 4 bases and V by 4 bases; bases with no gene match: 4. There are 15 residues in the CDR3. Germline V gene sequence: CDR1 SNHLY, CDR2 FYNNEI. CDR3 amino acids: CASSVSGSGANVLTF. For the CDR3, the DNA is TGTGCCAGCAGTGTTAGCGGGTCCGGGGCCAACGTCCTGACTTTC.

CDR3 in DNA: TGTGCCAGTAAAGGGACCCCCAGGGTGGAAGAATCACCCCTCCACTTT. This translates into CASKGTPRVEESPLHF. The V call is TRBV19, the J call TRBJ1-6; TRBD1 is a possible D gene (5 bases). The CDR3 extends over 16 amino acids. Between the trimmed V and J ends, which lost 7 bases and 10 bases, there was a span of 23 bases. Per germline, CDR1 LNHDA and CDR2 SQIVND (reference sequence).

This clone was counted only a few times. This CDR3 is also generated by other DNA sequences in the sample. The V call is TRBV5-4, the J call TRBJ2-7, with D possibly matching TRBD1 (7 bases). Germline V gene data show CDR1 as SGHNT and CDR2 as YYREEE (reference sequence). Between the trimmed V and J ends, which lost 1 base and 3 bases, there was a span of 8 bases. The CDR3 runs 13 residues. The CDR3 DNA reads as TGTGCCAGCAGCTTGCAGGGGGGCTACGAGCAGTACTTC. Its translation: CASSLQGGYEQYF.

The chain links TRBV28 to TRBJ2-7, with TRBD2 identical over 7 bases. CDR3 length: 15 amino acids. CDR1 is MDHEN and CDR2 is SYDVKM in the germline V gene. Unmatched junction bases numbered 9, after V lost 7 bases and J lost 0 bases. CDR3 in amino acids: CASNSYGGSSYEQYF. Here the CDR3 DNA reads TGTGCCAGCAACTCCTACGGGGGGAGCTCCTACGAGCAGTACTTC.

The V call is TRBV5-1, the J call TRBJ1-2; no firm D call. The V gene lost 4 bases and the J gene lost 4 bases, with 17 bases spanning the gap. Germline V lookup: CDR1 SGHRS, CDR2 YFSETQ. The CDR3 spans 15 residues. This CDR3 is CASSQDGNLGYGYTF. In DNA form, the CDR3 reads TGCGCCAGCAGCCAGGATGGAAATCTAGGCTATGGCTACACCTTC.

The rearrangement joins TRBV9 to TRBJ2-3, with 10 bases matching TRBD2. J was trimmed by 3 bases and V by 3 bases; bases with no gene match: 13. This CDR3 is 18 amino acids long. CDR1 and CDR2 (germline): SGDLS, YYNGEE. CDR3 coding DNA: TGTGCCAGCAGCGAGCTGATTATAGCGGGAGGAGGGACAGATACGCAGTATTTT. Its translation is CASSELIIAGGGTDTQYF.

The V gene is TRBV5-4, the J gene TRBJ2-5; TRBD2 aligns across 7 bases. With V trimmed by 3 bases and J by 1 base, 6 bases remained unmatched. The germline V gene encodes CDR1 SGHNT and CDR2 YYREEE (reference sequence). CDR3 length: 15 residues. The DNA for the CDR3 is TGTGCCAGCAGCTCTTTATCTAGCGGCCAAGAGACCCAGTACTTC. Translation: CASSSLSSGQETQYF. The whole variable domain, filled in from reference TRBV5-4 and TRBJ2-5, reads ETGVTQSPTHLIKTRGQQVTLRCSSQSGHNTVSWYQQALGQGPQFIFQYYREEENGRGNFPPRFSGLQFPNYSSELNVNALELDDSALYLCASSSLSSGQETQYFGPGTRLLVL.

Comments on this clone: Other DNA sequences from this sample encode an identical CDR3 as well. The J gene is TRBJ1-1, the V gene TRBV11-2; D is uncertain. Germline values: CDR1 SGHAT, CDR2 FQNNGV. Trimming took 5 bases from V and 1 from J, leaving 8 bases between them. This CDR3 has 13 amino acids. DNA of the CDR3: TGTGCCAGCAGCCAAACGGGGAACACTGAAGCTTTCTTT. It translates to CASSQTGNTEAFF.

Turning to this clone: Since the CDR3 does not end with the conserved phenylalanine or tryptophan, this likely comes from a read error. The gene calls are TRBV7-2 and TRBJ2-3, with D unresolved. Germline V gene data show CDR1 as SGHTA and CDR2 as FQGNSA. This CDR3 contains 13 residues. V was pared by 5 bases and J by 4 bases, with 10 bases between. The DNA of the CDR3 is TGTGCCAGCAGCCTCCTTGGCGCAGATACGCAGTATTAT. Encoded protein: CASSLLGADTQYY.

The rearrangement uses TRBV27 and TRBJ1-1; unclear D gene. V was pared by 5 bases and J by 0 bases, with 7 bases between. Germline CDR1 MNHEY, CDR2 SMNVEV (reference sequence). The CDR3 is 13 residues long. CDR3: CASSKNLNTEAFF. CDR3 nucleotides: TGTGCCAGCAGTAAAAACCTGAACACTGAAGCTTTCTTT.